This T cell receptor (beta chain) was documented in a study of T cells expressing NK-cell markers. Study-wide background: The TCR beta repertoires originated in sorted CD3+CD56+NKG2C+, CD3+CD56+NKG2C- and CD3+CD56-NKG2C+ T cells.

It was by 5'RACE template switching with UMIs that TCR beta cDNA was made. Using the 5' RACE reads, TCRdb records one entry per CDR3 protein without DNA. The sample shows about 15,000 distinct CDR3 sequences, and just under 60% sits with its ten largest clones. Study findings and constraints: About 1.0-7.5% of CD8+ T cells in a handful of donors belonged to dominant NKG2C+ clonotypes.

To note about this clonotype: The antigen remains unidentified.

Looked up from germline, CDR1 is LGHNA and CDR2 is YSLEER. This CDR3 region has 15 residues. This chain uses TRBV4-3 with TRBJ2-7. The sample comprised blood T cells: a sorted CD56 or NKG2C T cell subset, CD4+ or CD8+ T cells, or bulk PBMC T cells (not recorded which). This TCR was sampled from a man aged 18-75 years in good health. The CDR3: CASSQDTGRTYEQYF.